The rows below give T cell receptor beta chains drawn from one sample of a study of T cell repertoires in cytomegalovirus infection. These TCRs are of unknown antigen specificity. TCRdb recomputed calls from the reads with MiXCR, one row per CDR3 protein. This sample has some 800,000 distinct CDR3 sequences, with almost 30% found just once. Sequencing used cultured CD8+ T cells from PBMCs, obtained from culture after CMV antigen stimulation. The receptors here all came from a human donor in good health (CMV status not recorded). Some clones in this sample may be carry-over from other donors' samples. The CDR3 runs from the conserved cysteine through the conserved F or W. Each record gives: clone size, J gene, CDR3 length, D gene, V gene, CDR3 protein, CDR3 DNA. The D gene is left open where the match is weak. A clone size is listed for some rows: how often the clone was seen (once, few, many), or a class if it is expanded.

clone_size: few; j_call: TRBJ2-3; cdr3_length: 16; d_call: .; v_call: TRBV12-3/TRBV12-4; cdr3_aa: CASSGIREASTDTQYF; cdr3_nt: TGTGCCAGCAGTGGGATCAGGGAGGCTAGCACAGATACGCAGTATTTT
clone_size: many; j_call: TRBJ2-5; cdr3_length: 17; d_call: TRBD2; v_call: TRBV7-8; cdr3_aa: CASSNPRTSGKQETQYF; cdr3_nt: TGTGCCAGCAGCAACCCGCGGACTAGCGGAAAACAAGAGACCCAGTACTTC
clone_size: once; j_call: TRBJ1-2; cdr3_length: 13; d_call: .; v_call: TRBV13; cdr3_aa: CASTGGAGYGYTF; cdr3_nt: TGTGCCAGCACTGGGGGCGCCGGCTATGGCTACACCTTC
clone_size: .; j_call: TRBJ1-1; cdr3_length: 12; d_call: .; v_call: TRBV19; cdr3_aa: CASFSGREGAFF; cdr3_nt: TGTGCCTCCTTCTCGGGGCGGGAGGGAGCTTTCTTT
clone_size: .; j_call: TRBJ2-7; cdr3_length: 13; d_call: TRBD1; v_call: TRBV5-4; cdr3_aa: CASSNRDRDEQYF; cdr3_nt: TGTGCCAGCAGCAACCGGGACAGGGACGAGCAGTACTTC
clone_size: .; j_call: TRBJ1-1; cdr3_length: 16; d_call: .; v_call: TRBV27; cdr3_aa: CASSPYGGTLNTEAFF; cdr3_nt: TGTGCCAGCAGTCCCTATGGAGGGACTTTGAACACTGAAGCTTTCTTT
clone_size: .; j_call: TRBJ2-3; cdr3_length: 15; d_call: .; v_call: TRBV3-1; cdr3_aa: CASSQDISSDDTQYF; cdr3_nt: TGTGCCAGCAGCCAAGACATATCCTCGGATGATACGCAGTATTTT
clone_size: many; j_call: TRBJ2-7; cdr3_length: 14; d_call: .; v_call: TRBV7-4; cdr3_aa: CASSGGSLFDEQYF; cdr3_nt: TGTGCCAGCAGCGGAGGAAGTCTTTTCGACGAGCAGTACTTC
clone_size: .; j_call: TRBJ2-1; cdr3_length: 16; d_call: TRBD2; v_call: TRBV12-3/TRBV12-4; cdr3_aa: CASSPEPSGGSNEQFF; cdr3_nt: TGTGCCAGCAGCCCGGAGCCTAGCGGGGGGTCCAATGAGCAGTTCTTC
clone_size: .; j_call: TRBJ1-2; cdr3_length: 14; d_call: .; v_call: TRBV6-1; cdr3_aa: CASSEIRTDYGYTF; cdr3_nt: TGTGCCAGCAGTGAAATAAGGACGGATTATGGCTACACCTTC
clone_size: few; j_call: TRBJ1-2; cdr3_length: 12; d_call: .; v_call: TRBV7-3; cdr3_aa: CASTHFVGKDTF; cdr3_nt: TGTGCCAGCACCCATTTTGTGGGTAAGGACACCTTC
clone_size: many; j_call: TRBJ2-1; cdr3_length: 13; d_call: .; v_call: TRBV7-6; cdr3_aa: CASSPDSLNEQFF; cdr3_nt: TGTGCCAGCAGCCCGGACTCATTAAATGAGCAGTTCTTC
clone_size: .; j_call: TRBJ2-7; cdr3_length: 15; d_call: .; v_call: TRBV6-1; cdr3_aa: CASAKIGADSYEQYF; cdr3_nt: TGTGCCAGCGCGAAAATCGGGGCAGACTCCTACGAGCAGTACTTC
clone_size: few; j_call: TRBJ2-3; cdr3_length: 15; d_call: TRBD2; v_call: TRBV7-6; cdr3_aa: CASSPAGSTTDTQYF; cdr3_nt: TGTGCCAGCAGCCCAGCGGGGTCTACCACAGATACGCAGTATTTT
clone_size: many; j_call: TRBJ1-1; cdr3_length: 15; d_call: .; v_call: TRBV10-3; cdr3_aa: CAISESRQVITEAFF; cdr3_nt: TGTGCCATCAGTGAGTCGAGACAGGTGATTACTGAAGCTTTCTTT
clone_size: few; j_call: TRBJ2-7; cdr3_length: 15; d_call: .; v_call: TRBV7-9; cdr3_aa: CASSPAEDSPYEQYF; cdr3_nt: TGTGCCAGCAGCCCCGCCGAGGACAGTCCCTACGAGCAGTACTTC
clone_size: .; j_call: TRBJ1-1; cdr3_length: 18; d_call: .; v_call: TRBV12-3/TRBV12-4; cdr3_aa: CASSLDRYNRSWNTEAFF; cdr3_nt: TGTGCCAGCAGTTTAGACAGGTATAATAGGTCGTGGAACACTGAAGCTTTCTTT
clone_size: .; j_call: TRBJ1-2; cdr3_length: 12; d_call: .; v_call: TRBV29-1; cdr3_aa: CSVPDFNYGYTF; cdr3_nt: TGCAGCGTTCCCGATTTCAACTATGGCTACACCTTC
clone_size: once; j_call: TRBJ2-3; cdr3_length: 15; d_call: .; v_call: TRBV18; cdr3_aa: CASSAGGARTDTQYF; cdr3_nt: TGTGCCAGCTCAGCTGGGGGAGCCCGCACAGATACGCAGTATTTT